This T cell receptor (beta chain) was recorded in a study of tumour-infiltrating T cells in Burkitt lymphoma. Study-wide background: Productive clonality predicted overall and progression-free survival.

The assay was immunoSEQ multiplex PCR, and TCRdb's table has in-frame clones only and misses some. The sample lists about 900 clones, roughly nine tenths occurring once. Germline loops: CDR1 MNHEY, CDR2 SVGAGI. This CDR3 comprises 15 residues. V lost 2 bases to trimming and J lost 3 bases, with 13 bases between them. The V and J genes are TRBV6-5 and TRBJ1-1; perhaps TRBD1 as D (5 bases). The source of this sequence is a human donor with diffuse large B-cell lymphoma. Sequenced material: tumor tissue. CDR3 residues: CASSYNRGADTEAFF. CDR3 DNA: TGTGCCAGCAGTTACAATAGGGGCGCGGACACTGAAGCTTTCTTT.